The present T cell receptor beta chain was sequenced within a study of T cells in Graves' hyperthyroidism and ophthalmopathy. Overall study: Peripheral blood collection took place at initial diagnosis, before any treatment.

This clonotype was counted at least ten times. What it binds is not known. For Graves' hyperthyroidism to be stable, ophthalmopathy could not progress within 18 months. Patients having uncontrolled infection, another autoimmune disease, pregnancy or lactation were not included. TCR beta CDR3 regions were amplified from RNA. The study used the HTBI primer set for a first-round RT-PCR of the TCR CDR3. From the multiplex PCR reads, TCRdb called clonotypes with MiXCR, one entry per CDR3 protein. The data show some 510,000 distinct CDR3 sequences, with roughly 20% seen just once and about 25% held by the top ten. V lost 0 bases and J 5 bases, leaving 8 bases between the germline ends. The germline V gene has CDR1 SGDLS and CDR2 YYNGEE. The CDR3 has 13 amino acids. General study points: Appearing also in blood were most of the thyroid clonotypes expanded above 0.001.

V is TRBV9 and J is TRBJ2-5; D could derive from TRBD1 or TRBD2 (5 bases each). This TCR was recovered from a man aged 18 to 35 with Graves' hyperthyroidism. Material for sequencing was blood. CDR3 protein: CASSVGDGETQYF. The CDR3 bases are TGTGCCAGCAGCGTAGGGGACGGGGAGACCCAGTACTTC.